This T cell receptor beta chain originates from a study of long-term antiretroviral therapy in people with HIV (dated by TCRdb to 2021 to 2024). With respect to the entire study: The earliest samples were collected about a decade before the 2015 WHO recommendation for immediate ART, when ART was typically delayed until CD4 counts fell. A retrospective serial study tested whether ART initiation and durable HIV suppression were associated with changes in peripheral blood TRB repertoire composition and diversity. A total of 192 cryopreserved PBMC samples were contributed to the cohort by 30 adults with confirmed HIV infection, with samples collected serially over a mean of approximately six years (range 1-12). About a third of the roughly 30 participants with HIV were female. Test extractions of a monoclonal T-cell line alongside fewer than 40 polyclonal samples showed no cross-contamination during QIAcube processing. Study-level results and caveats: Limited PBMC availability meant only the TCR beta chain was sequenced, without alpha chain pairing. Because pre-ART samples had limited cell numbers, unsorted PBMC were profiled rather than sorted CD4+ and CD8+ T cells. CDR3 length ranges in HIV repertoires were narrower than in controls, and network structure suggested an antigen-experienced repertoire with only a slight naive shift after ART. ART initiation was associated with a significant increase in TRB diversity, but diversity stayed significantly below transplant donor controls even after long-term ART. The samples span the years 2004 to 2017, and the ART regimens used may be less effective than current regimens. At every time point, the repertoire was dominated by expanded TRB clones first identified before ART initiation, although this dominance fluctuated and, in many PLHIV, declined after ART. No data were available on ART adherence, viral resistance or therapy changes, limiting inferences about post-ART repertoire changes.

Participants were included only if at least one PBMC sample before ART initiation and at least two post-ART samples were available. All participants with HIV were treated in the United States of America. Before DNA extraction, cryopreserved samples of about 0.95-11 million PBMC were thawed and then washed. At the time of the earliest PBMC sample, participants with HIV were aged between roughly 20 and 55 years. PBMC samples were contributed by each participant from 1-4 timepoints before ART initiation and 2-8 timepoints after ART initiation, with a median of 7 samples. Serial HIV viral load, CD4+ T-cell count, ART history and demographic data were obtained for every participant. Genomic DNA was extracted from unsorted PBMC with a Qiagen kit on a QIAcube, with processing performed in batches of 12 samples. Taken from cysteine to phenylalanine, the CDR3 has 12 residues. Solely the CDR3 DNA is kept, with 36 bases framed from the first base. V gives up 6 bases and J gives up 2 bases, and the segment between their germline ends measures 8 bases. In the germline V gene, CDR1 corresponds to MNHEY and CDR2 to SVGAGI.

To note about this clone: There is no known antigen for this receptor. Base quality data are lacking; no much larger clone is found one base away.

The immunoSEQ hsTCRB v3.0 assay was used at survey level resolution to sequence the TRB variable region. A depth of 40,000-50,000 T-cell genomes per sample was targeted for TRB sequencing. Pooled TRB libraries were sequenced on an Illumina MiSeq with a v3 150-cycle kit. The source study handled its data this way. Repertoire analysis was run in R within a reproducible Nextflow workflow that covered QC, data transformation and analysis. Custom analyses were implemented in LymphoSeq2, an R package for AIRR-Seq data exploration. A few samples yielding fewer than 5000 total TRB sequences were excluded, leaving 188 analyzed HIV repertoires. Among the 180 to 200 HIV repertoires that were kept, 59 were collected before ART initiation and around 130 were collected after ART initiation. Repertoires were downsampled to 5000 TRB nucleotide sequences, and summary statistics were averaged over 100 downsampling iterations. TRB sequences were retained for analysis only if CDR3 regions of at least seven amino acids were present. Diversity was assessed using a clonality score derived from Shannon entropy and using the Gini coefficient. In the repertoire networks, any two of the top 5000 CDR3 amino acid sequences were linked whenever the two sequences differed by an edit distance of one. Antigen specificity groups and MHC restriction were predicted for TRB CDR3 amino acid sequences with GLIPH2. Known CMV, EBV, HIV or tissue antigen associations were flagged by matching CDR3 amino acid sequences against VDJdb and McPAS-TCR. Pre-ART, post-ART and control groups were compared with Wilcoxon signed-rank tests and Holm-Bonferroni correction. This is the immuneACCESS table as TCRdb keeps it, with only in-frame sequences that have V and J called. A part of the clones is gone; compared with another copy, unresolved V genes explain less than half, and the rest is unexplained. The V and J calls and clone size come from that table; D and trimming were worked out from the DNA. The sample table records under 35,000 clones; 95% to 96% of these occur just once. The ten largest clones capture approximately 2.5% of the sample.

The chain joins TRBV6-5 to TRBJ2-7; the D segment could be TRBD1, given 5 matching bases. This sequence was found in a man in his thirties or forties with HIV. Sequencing was performed on unsorted PBMCs, taken approximately 6.6 years after starting antiretroviral therapy. The CDR3 protein is CASRKTAYEQYF. Read as DNA, the sequence is TGTGCCAGCAGAAAGACAGCCTACGAGCAGTACTTC.